This T cell receptor beta chain was recorded in a study of blood T cell repertoires in COVID-19. Study at large: Collection of acute and convalescent COVID-19 samples took place in the United States, Italy and Spain. Nucleic acid was either cDNA or gDNA, and it came from T cells, B-cell-depleted T cells, or PBMCs.

Authors' analysis steps: From reference gene primer amplification, estimates of nucleated cell counts were derived. Generated by immunoSEQ multiplex PCR, the TCRdb table keeps only in-frame clones and is missing some. Clone size and V and J calls were adopted from that table, with D and trimming inferred from the DNA. Altogether over 200,000 clones are present, 65% to 90% being singletons, with the ten largest covering 4.5% to 5.5%. The CDR3 spans 11 residues. The chain uses TRBV21-1 and TRBJ2-1; the DNA was not used to check the table's D call, TRBD1. TRBV21-1 is assigned pseudogene status. The sequence was collected from a human donor in a cohort sampled during active COVID-19. Source material: peripheral blood. The CDR3 DNA sequence: TGTGCCAGCCCCCCAAACAATGAGCAGTTCTTC. Translating gives CASPPNNEQFF.